These 2 T cell receptor beta chains originate from one sample sequenced in a study of cytomegalovirus exposure and HLA in healthy donors. Primers included in the PCR were 60 Vbeta and 13 Jbeta primers. Method: immunoSEQ multiplex PCR; TCRdb's copy keeps in-frame clones and lacks some. In the table there are a few hundred thousand clones, 70% to 80% of which are singletons. The sequenced sample was PBMCs. Source of these receptors: a girl aged 2-10 years in good health and CMV-seronegative.

The chain has TRBV29-1 and TRBJ2-7; D may be TRBD1 (6 bases). Looked up from germline, CDR1 is SQVTM and CDR2 is ANQGSEA. The CDR3 has 13 residues. With 4 bases removed from V and 0 bases from J, the gap between germline ends came to 10 bases. CDR3 DNA sequence: TGCAGCGTTGCTGGGGGCCCCTCCTACGAGCAGTACTTC. Residues: CSVAGGPSYEQYF.

This chain links TRBV2 with TRBJ1-1; D is undetermined. V lost 2 bases to trimming and J lost 3 bases, with 4 bases between them. Looked up from germline, CDR1 is SNHLY and CDR2 is FYNNEI. The CDR3 runs to 12 residues. CDR3 region: CASSERDTEAFF. The CDR3 DNA sequence: TGTGCCAGCAGTGAACGGGACACTGAAGCTTTCTTT.